Following are 24 T cell receptor beta chains from one sample sequenced in a study of cytomegalovirus exposure and HLA in healthy donors. PCR primers comprised 60 Vbeta and 13 Jbeta primers. The repertoire was sequenced with immunoSEQ multiplex PCR; TCRdb's copy has only in-frame clones and lacks some. Of under 200,000 clones listed, 81% are singletons. Sequences were obtained from PBMCs. The receptor set was obtained from a young woman in good health and CMV-seronegative.

The chain links TRBV2 to TRBJ1-2; no clear D gene. V lost 4 bases to trimming and J lost 0 bases, with 21 bases between them. The CDR3 runs to 18 residues. Germline loops: CDR1 SNHLY, CDR2 FYNNEI. The CDR3, as DNA: TGTGCCAGCAGTGGGGCGGAGGCAGTGGCCCTAGCTAACTATGGCTACACCTTC. It translates to CASSGAEAVALANYGYTF.

The gene calls are TRBV27 and TRBJ2-1; 8 bases are shared with TRBD2. Germline V gene lookup returns CDR1 MNHEY and CDR2 SMNVEV (reference sequence). The CDR3 runs 16 residues. V lost 6 bases, J lost 4 bases, and 11 bases stayed unmatched. The CDR3 region has the DNA TGTGCCAGCAGCAGGTCCCCTAGCGGGTTTTACAATGAGCAGTTCTTC. Translated, it gives CASSRSPSGFYNEQFF.

CDR3 region: CASSHTDRDAQPQHF. The CDR3 coding sequence is TGCGCCAGCAGCCACACGGACAGGGATGCTCAGCCCCAGCATTTT. The chain carries TRBV4-1 and TRBJ1-5; 8 bases fit TRBD1. From germline, CDR1 is MGHRA and CDR2 YSYEKL. Losses at the gene ends were 3 bases for V and 6 bases for J; bases not matched to a gene: 7. The CDR3 is 15 amino acids.

V usage is TRBV27 and J usage is TRBJ2-3; D not certain. The CDR3 contains 13 residues. Between the trimmed V and J ends, which lost 4 bases and 6 bases, there was a span of 11 bases. CDR1 is MNHEY, CDR2 SMNVEV, per germline (reference sequence). The CDR3 spells CASSSTLLDTQYF. CDR3 in DNA: TGTGCCAGCAGTTCGACACTCTTGGATACGCAGTATTTT.

Points on this clone: One end of the junction does not line up with germline, which may come from a read error. The chain combines TRBV7-7 with TRBJ2-7; no definite D call. The germline gives CDR1 SSHAT, CDR2 FNYEAQ (reference sequence). The CDR3 has 14 residues. For the CDR3, the DNA is TGTGCTAGCAGCTTAGCCGCTAACTCCTACGAGCAGTACTTC. Translated, it gives CASSLAANSYEQYF. Supplemented by reference TRBV7-7 and TRBJ2-7, the full variable domain reads GAGVSQSPRYKVTKRGQDVTLRCDPISSHATLYWYQQALGQGPEFLTYFNYEAQPDKSGLPSDRFSAERPEGSISTLTIQRTEQRDSAMYRCASSLAANSYEQYFGPGTRLTVT.

The count of this clone is one. The J gene is TRBJ1-1, the V gene TRBV7-2; D remains ambiguous. The germline V gene has CDR1 SGHTA and CDR2 FQGNSA. The CDR3 is 13 residues long. V was cut by 1 base and J by 7 bases, with 10 bases left in between. CDR3 DNA: TGTGCCAGCAGCTTAGGCCCGCGAGGTGAAGCTTTCTTT. Encoded protein: CASSLGPRGEAFF.

V gene TRBV27 combines with J gene TRBJ1-1, with 9 bases fitting TRBD1. The CDR3 is 13 amino acids. Germline V lookup: CDR1 MNHEY, CDR2 SMNVEV (reference sequence). V lost 5 bases, J lost 5 bases, and 3 bases stayed unmatched. The CDR3 loop reads CASSLQGATEAFF. DNA of the CDR3: TGTGCCAGCAGTCTACAGGGGGCGACTGAAGCTTTCTTT.

This sequence joins TRBV27 and TRBJ2-7; D is unclear. The CDR3 totals 16 residues. From germline, CDR1 is MNHEY and CDR2 SMNVEV (reference sequence). V was shortened by 2 bases and J by 2 bases, with 16 bases between the two germline ends. The CDR3 coding sequence is TGTGCCAGCAGTTTAATCATGCGGAGTAAGACCTACGAGCAGTACTTC. It translates to CASSLIMRSKTYEQYF.

With regard to this clone: The sample carries other DNA sequences with the same CDR3. The CDR3 sequence: CASSLDHRGSSGANVLTF. CDR3 sequence (DNA): TGTGCCAGCAGCTTGGATCACAGGGGAAGCTCTGGGGCCAACGTCCTGACTTTC. The chain carries TRBV5-4 and TRBJ2-6, with 7 bases matching TRBD1. CDR1 SGHNT and CDR2 YYREEE come from the germline V gene (reference sequence). The V segment lost 0 bases and the J segment 0 bases; nucleotides outside the gene matches: 6. The CDR3 length is 18 residues.

This sequence joins TRBV7-9 and TRBJ2-5; D ambiguous. CDR3 length: 13 amino acids. V was trimmed by 2 bases and J by 0 bases, leaving 4 bases between them. Germline CDR1 reads SEHNR; CDR2 reads FQNEAQ (reference sequence). CDR3 in amino acids: CASSLNNQETQYF. In nucleotides, the CDR3 is TGTGCCAGCAGCTTAAACAACCAAGAGACCCAGTACTTC.

The V call is TRBV6-1, the J call TRBJ2-7; 8 nucleotides align to TRBD1. The CDR3 is made up of 15 amino acids. Germline lookup yields CDR1 MNHNS and CDR2 SASEGT. With V trimmed by 5 bases and J by 5 bases, 11 bases remained unmatched. CDR3 sequence: CASSRRTGKTDEQYF. In DNA, the CDR3 is TGTGCCAGCAGTAGGAGGACAGGGAAGACCGACGAGCAGTACTTC.

The rearrangement joins TRBV19 to TRBJ2-6, with 10 bases fitting TRBD1. Per the germline V gene, CDR1 is LNHDA and CDR2 is SQIVND (reference sequence). The CDR3 is 18 amino acids. V was clipped by 6 bases and J by 4 bases; unmatched bases: 12. The CDR3 coding sequence is TGTGCCAGTAGAAACCGGGACAGGGGTCTGAGCGGGGCCAACGTCCTGACTTTC. This translates into CASRNRDRGLSGANVLTF. The whole variable domain, filled in from reference TRBV19 and TRBJ2-6, reads DGGITQSPKYLFRKEGQNVTLSCEQNLNHDAMYWYRQDPGQGLRLIYYSQIVNDFQKGDIAEGYSVSREKKESFPLTVTSAQKNPTAFYLCASRNRDRGLSGANVLTFGAGSRLTVL.

The chain links TRBV4-1 to TRBJ1-1, with D perhaps matching TRBD1 (5 bases). The CDR3 totals 17 residues. V lost 3 bases, J lost 6 bases, and 23 bases lay in between. Germline V lookup: CDR1 MGHRA, CDR2 YSYEKL. Here the CDR3 reads CASSQGDFAGTEPEAFF. CDR3 nucleotides: TGCGCCAGCAGCCAGGGGGACTTTGCAGGAACAGAGCCTGAAGCTTTCTTT.

The chain links TRBV5-5 to TRBJ1-4; possibly TRBD1 for D (5 bases). The germline V and J ends were trimmed by 0 bases and 0 bases, with 12 bases remaining between them. Per germline, CDR1 SGHKS and CDR2 YYEKEE (reference sequence). The CDR3 is 17 residues long. CDR3 in amino acids: CASSLVAIGATNEKLFF. The CDR3 nucleotides read TGTGCCAGCAGCTTGGTCGCTATAGGGGCAACTAATGAAAAACTGTTTTTT. Looking up the rest from reference TRBV5-5 and TRBJ1-4 gives the full variable domain: DAGVTQSPTHLIKTRGQQVTLRCSPISGHKSVSWYQQVLGQGPQFIFQYYEKEERGRGNFPDRFSARQFPNYSSELNVNALLLGDSALYLCASSLVAIGATNEKLFFGSGTQLSVL.

The chain employs TRBV29-1 and TRBJ1-4; 9 positions agree with TRBD1. With 1 base clipped from V and 8 bases from J, the junction kept 14 bases outside the gene matches. The germline CDR1 and CDR2 sequences are SQVTM and ANQGSEA. CDR3 length: 17 amino acids. The CDR3 is CSVEVWDRESRREKLFF. The DNA of the CDR3 is TGCAGCGTTGAAGTCTGGGACAGGGAAAGTAGAAGGGAAAAACTGTTTTTT.

The chain has TRBV6-5 and TRBJ1-2, with D possibly matching TRBD1 (6 bases). Germline CDR1 MNHEY, CDR2 SVGAGI. V dropped 4 bases and J dropped 5 bases, with 8 bases sitting between them. The CDR3 is made up of 12 amino acids. This chain's CDR3 is CASSSQGYGYTF. CDR3 bases: TGTGCCAGCAGTTCCCAGGGGTATGGCTACACCTTC.

The gene calls are TRBV15 and TRBJ2-7; 7 bases line up with TRBD2. CDR3 length: 20 amino acids. Germline V gene sequence: CDR1 LNHNV, CDR2 YYDKDF (reference sequence). The V segment lost 1 base and the J segment 0 bases; nucleotides outside the gene matches: 18. The CDR3 coding sequence is TGTGCCACCAGCAGAGCCAAATACCCTGAAGCGGGGAGATACTCCTACGAGCAGTACTTC. This gives the protein CATSRAKYPEAGRYSYEQYF.

V is TRBV10-2 and J is TRBJ1-6, with D possibly matching TRBD1 (5 bases). V gave up 6 bases and J gave up 2 bases, with 11 bases separating them. Per germline, CDR1 WSHSY and CDR2 SAAADI. This CDR3 contains 15 residues. CDR3 sequence reads: CASSPTGPYNSPLHF. DNA for the CDR3: TGCGCCAGCAGCCCTACAGGACCCTATAATTCACCCCTCCACTTT.

The chain links TRBV9 to TRBJ1-4; 12 bases line up with TRBD1. The CDR3 is 15 amino acids. With V trimmed by 4 bases and J by 7 bases, 5 bases remained unmatched. CDR1 SGDLS and CDR2 YYNGEE come from the germline V gene. CDR3 bases: TGTGCCAGCAGCCCCGGGACAGGGGGCGGTGAAAAACTGTTTTTT. Protein: CASSPGTGGGEKLFF.

This clone was seen once. CDR3 loop: CASSPAGGFEKLFF. DNA for the CDR3: TGTGCCAGTAGCCCGGCAGGGGGTTTTGAAAAACTGTTTTTT. The genes are TRBV19 and TRBJ1-4; 7 bases align to TRBD1. Germline-derived CDR1 and CDR2 are LNHDA and SQIVND (reference sequence). J lost 7 bases, V lost 6 bases, and 8 bases had no gene match. The CDR3 totals 14 residues.

The DNA for the CDR3 is TGTGCCAGCACCTTACAGGAGGGCACTGAAGCTTTCTTT. This encodes CASTLQEGTEAFF. This chain joins TRBV28 and TRBJ1-1; TRBD1 might be the D (5 bases). V dropped 7 bases and J dropped 4 bases, with 13 bases sitting between them. This CDR3 has 13 residues. Germline V gene lookup returns CDR1 MDHEN and CDR2 SYDVKM.

This chain joins TRBV28 and TRBJ1-2, with 7 nucleotides matching TRBD1. Germline V gives CDR1 MDHEN, CDR2 SYDVKM. J lost 3 bases, V lost 2 bases, and 3 bases had no gene match. The CDR3 has 14 residues. As DNA, the CDR3 is TGTGCCAGCAGTTTAAGGACAGGAGACTATGGCTACACCTTC. Its protein product is CASSLRTGDYGYTF.

This rearrangement joins TRBV7-3 to TRBJ2-1, with 9 bases that match TRBD2. Trimming cost V 7 bases and J 4 bases; bases outside gene matches: 8. There are 15 residues in the CDR3. The V gene's germline CDR1 is SGHTA and CDR2 FQGTGA. The CDR3 coding sequence is TGTGCCAGCACCAATAGCGGGGGCTCGTACAATGAGCAGTTCTTC. Amino acid sequence: CASTNSGGSYNEQFF.

A remark on this clone: Other nucleotide sequences from this sample produce the same CDR3. CDR3 amino acids: CASSPGQTYEQYF. CDR3 nucleotides: TGTGCCAGCAGTCCGGGACAGACCTACGAGCAGTACTTC. The gene calls are TRBV28 and TRBJ2-7, with 7 bases fitting TRBD1. CDR3 size: 13 residues. Unmatched junction bases numbered 3, after V lost 5 bases and J lost 2 bases. Germline CDR1 reads MDHEN; CDR2 reads SYDVKM.